This T cell receptor beta chain emerged from a study of T cells of healthy individuals. TCRdb ran MiXCR on the 5' RACE reads and lists one entry per CDR3 protein. The profile shows fewer than 70,000 distinct CDR3 sequences, 14% to 15% of them singletons. CDR1 and CDR2 from the germline V gene are ENHRY and SYGVKD. This CDR3 has 15 residues. The ends lost 5 bases at V and 6 bases at J; junction bases unmatched: 6. This clonotype was counted only a few times. The genes are TRBV10-3 and TRBJ2-1; 11 bases are shared with TRBD2. The receptor comes from a human donor in good health. The CDR3 spells CAISSRGTSGNEQFF. CDR3 DNA sequence: TGTGCCATCAGTTCCCGCGGGACTAGCGGCAATGAGCAGTTCTTC.